The clone carrying this TCR beta chain was detected a few times. TCRdb processed the 5' RACE reads anew with MiXCR; each CDR3 protein has one entry. The sample consists of roughly 720,000 distinct CDR3 sequences, about 18% of them appearing once. The entry originates in a study of identical twins. CDR1 SGHRS and CDR2 YFSETQ come from the germline V gene. The CDR3 totals 16 residues. The germline V and J ends were trimmed by 4 bases and 1 base, with 14 bases remaining between them. This sample also appeared in a second study, on T cells expressing NK-cell markers.

This TCR was recovered from a woman between 18 and 29 years old in good health. The rearrangement links TRBV5-1 to TRBJ2-2; tentatively, D is TRBD2 (6 bases). Sequences were obtained from PBMCs. DNA of the CDR3: TGCGCCAGCAGCCCCCCCGGGACTCGGAACACCGGGGAGCTGTTTTTT. This gives the protein CASSPPGTRNTGELFF.